What follows are 10 T cell receptor beta chains derived from one specimen sequenced in a study of T cells after yellow fever vaccination. TCRdb passed the 5' RACE reads through MiXCR, listing each CDR3 protein once. The repertoire holds around 100,000 distinct CDR3 sequences, with approximately 6.3% as singletons. The sample in question was CD8+ T cells sorted from PBMCs, obtained 10 days after the yellow fever booster vaccination. These receptors were collected from a man aged 18 to 30 who received the YFV17D yellow fever vaccine.

V is TRBV6-5 and J is TRBJ2-2, with D perhaps matching TRBD1 (6 bases). Germline CDR1 reads MNHEY; CDR2 reads SVGAGI. The ends were cut back, 2 bases at V and 3 bases at J, with 10 bases in the middle. CDR3 length: 15 amino acids. As DNA, the CDR3 is TGTGCCAGCAGTTACCAGGACAGCTACACCGGGGAGCTGTTTTTT. Its protein product is CASSYQDSYTGELFF.

This clonotype turned up a few times. The V and J genes are TRBV7-9 and TRBJ1-2, with a tentative D call TRBD1 (6 bases). Germline V lookup: CDR1 SEHNR, CDR2 FQNEAQ (reference sequence). The CDR3 runs 15 residues. Trimming removed 4 bases at V and 4 bases at J, with 16 bases between. The CDR3 nucleotides are TGTGCCAGCAGCTGGGCGGACAGCCAAATCTATGGCTACACCTTC. Residues: CASSWADSQIYGYTF. Combining the CDR3 with reference TRBV7-9 and TRBJ1-2 gives the whole variable domain DTGVSQNPRHKITKRGQNVTFRCDPISEHNRLYWYRQTLGQGPEFLTYFQNEAQLEKSRLLSDRFSAERPKGSFSTLEIQRTEQGDSAMYLCASSWADSQIYGYTFGSGTRLTVV.

This clonotype was recorded at least ten times. The chain links TRBV29-1 to TRBJ1-1; D may be TRBD1 (6 bases). The V end lost 1 base, the J end lost 1 base, and 13 bases lay between the germline ends. The CDR3 sequence is 15 residues long. Germline CDR1 is SQVTM and CDR2 is ANQGSEA. The chain's CDR3 is CSVEAGVRRNTEAFF. CDR3 nucleotides: TGCAGCGTTGAAGCAGGGGTGAGGCGGAACACTGAAGCTTTCTTT.

This clonotype was counted a few times. The chain joins TRBV6-2 or TRBV6-3 to TRBJ2-3, with 8 bases lining up with TRBD1. Trimming cost V 6 bases and J 5 bases; bases outside gene matches: 7. Germline CDR1 is MNHEY and CDR2 is SVGEGT. The CDR3 has 14 amino acids. In DNA form, the CDR3 reads TGTGCCAGCAGGCAGGACAGGGAACAAGATACGCAGTATTTT. It specifies CASRQDREQDTQYF.

This clonotype has a handful of counts. V gene TRBV15 combines with J gene TRBJ1-6, with D unresolved. This CDR3 region has 14 residues. V was shortened by 2 bases and J by 6 bases, with 8 bases between the two germline ends. The V gene's germline CDR1 is LNHNV and CDR2 YYDKDF (reference sequence). For the CDR3, the DNA is TGTGCCACCAGCAGAACGCGGGGTAATTCACCCCTCCACTTT. Protein: CATSRTRGNSPLHF.

This clonotype has at least ten counts. The CDR3 is CASSPKPDSNQPQHF. In DNA, the CDR3 is TGTGCCAGCAGCCCGAAGCCGGATAGCAATCAGCCCCAGCATTTT. The chain combines TRBV7-8 with TRBJ1-5; no clear D gene. Between the trimmed V and J ends, which lost 5 bases and 0 bases, there was a span of 11 bases. The germline V gene has CDR1 SGHVS and CDR2 FQNEAQ. This CDR3 contains 15 residues.

This clonotype turned up a few times. J is TRBJ2-7 and V is TRBV11-2; D ambiguous. V shed 1 base and J shed 2 bases, with 6 bases lying between them. This CDR3 has 13 residues. Per germline, CDR1 SGHAT and CDR2 FQNNGV. CDR3 coding DNA: TGTGCCAGCAGCTTAGTGGATACCTACGAGCAGTACGTC. As protein: CASSLVDTYEQYV.

This clonotype appeared many times. This chain joins TRBV4-3 and TRBJ2-2; the D gene is possibly TRBD2 (5 bases). The CDR3 length is 15 residues. Germline V gene lookup returns CDR1 LGHNA and CDR2 YSLEER. Trimming took 1 base from V and 7 from J, leaving 13 bases between them. This chain's CDR3 is CASSQGVRGSGELFF. The CDR3 nucleotides read TGCGCCAGCAGCCAAGGGGTACGGGGAAGCGGGGAGCTGTTTTTT.

This clonotype was counted a few times. The chain uses TRBV6-4 and TRBJ2-3; TRBD2 matches at 7 bases. The V gene end was trimmed by 3 bases and the J gene end by 4 bases; junction bases not matched to a gene: 4. Germline CDR1 is MRHNA and CDR2 is SNTAGT. This CDR3 has 14 amino acids. The CDR3, as DNA: TGTGCCAGCAGTGAGCGGGGGAGCGCAGATACGCAGTATTTT. It encodes CASSERGSADTQYF.

Only a few counts were recorded for this clonotype. V is TRBV12-3 or TRBV12-4 and J is TRBJ1-1; TRBD1 matches at 8 bases. This CDR3 has 16 amino acids. Trimming cost V 5 bases and J 0 bases; bases outside gene matches: 8. The CDR3 sequence is CASSPLRTGMNTEAFF. The CDR3 DNA reads TGTGCCAGCAGTCCACTCCGGACAGGGATGAACACTGAAGCTTTCTTT.